Each of the 15 T cell receptor beta chains below was sequenced from the same sample in a study of identical twins. Each CDR3 protein is one row after TCRdb ran MiXCR on the 5' RACE reads. This sample has more than 650,000 distinct CDR3 sequences, with approximately 6% found just once. The specimen was naive T cells sorted from blood. Receptors were obtained from a man aged 18 to 29 in good health.

This clonotype was seen at least ten times. The chain joins TRBV6-2 or TRBV6-3 to TRBJ2-7; possibly TRBD2 for D (5 bases). The CDR3 extends over 15 amino acids. The germline V gene has CDR1 MNHEY and CDR2 SVGEGT. V was clipped by 2 bases and J by 7 bases, with 18 bases between them. This chain's CDR3 is CASSYDMPGRGEQYF. CDR3 coding DNA: TGTGCCAGCAGTTACGATATGCCGGGAAGAGGTGAGCAGTACTTC.

This clonotype was seen many times. The chain has TRBV24-1 and TRBJ2-1, with a possible D match to TRBD2 (5 bases). V was trimmed by 3 bases and J by 11 bases, leaving 16 bases between them. Germline V gene sequence: CDR1 KGHDR, CDR2 SFDVKD. This CDR3 spans 14 amino acids. The CDR3 region is CATSDPGRFLKQFF. Written as DNA, the CDR3 is TGTGCCACCAGTGATCCGGGAAGATTTTTGAAGCAGTTCTTC.

At least ten counts were recorded for this clonotype. V is TRBV5-1 and J is TRBJ2-1; a weak D match, TRBD2 (6 bases). Trimming cost V 0 bases and J 11 bases, with 21 bases left between them. The CDR3 runs to 16 residues. CDR1 SGHRS and CDR2 YFSETQ come from the germline V gene. CDR3 region: CASSLVIGGGGVQQFF. CDR3 DNA sequence: TGCGCCAGCAGCTTGGTTATCGGCGGTGGAGGGGTCCAGCAGTTCTTC.

This clonotype was picked up many times. V gene TRBV7-2 combines with J gene TRBJ2-1, with D possibly being TRBD2 (6 bases). The CDR3 contains 15 residues. V was trimmed by 2 bases and J by 7 bases, leaving 15 bases between them. Germline V gives CDR1 SGHTA, CDR2 FQGNSA. This CDR3 is CASSLYPGDSNEQFF. The DNA of the CDR3 is TGTGCCAGCAGCTTATACCCGGGAGATAGTAATGAGCAGTTCTTC.

The chain carries TRBV18 and TRBJ1-1; TRBD1 agrees at 8 bases. CDR1 and CDR2 (germline): KGHSH, LQKENI. The CDR3 contains 16 residues. With V trimmed by 3 bases and J by 0 bases, 6 bases remained unmatched. CDR3 amino acids: CASSPRTGTLNTEAFF. Written as DNA, the CDR3 is TGTGCCAGCTCACCCCGGACAGGGACGCTGAACACTGAAGCTTTCTTT.

The table lists this clonotype with a few counts. The chain joins TRBV6-2 or TRBV6-3 to TRBJ2-1, with a weak D call TRBD2 (5 bases). V lost 3 bases and J lost 0, with 9 bases in between. Germline CDR1 and CDR2: MNHEY and SVGEGT. There are 15 residues in the CDR3. CDR3 loop: CASSYAGSSYNEQFF. The CDR3 nucleotides read TGTGCCAGCAGTTATGCGGGTAGCTCCTACAATGAGCAGTTCTTC.

This clonotype was detected ten times or more. The V and J genes are TRBV5-1 and TRBJ2-2, with D perhaps matching TRBD2 (5 bases). This CDR3 region has 14 residues. Germline V gene sequence: CDR1 SGHRS, CDR2 YFSETQ. Trimming shortened V by 1 base and J by 4 bases, and 8 bases separated the two germline ends. For the CDR3, the DNA is TGCGCCAGCAGCTTGAAAGGGAGCACCGGGGAGCTGTTTTTT. Translating gives CASSLKGSTGELFF. The full variable domain, completed using reference TRBV5-1 and TRBJ2-2, is KAGVTQTPRYLIKTRGQQVTLSCSPISGHRSVSWYQQTPGQGLQFLFEYFSETQRNKGNFPGRFSGRQFSNSRSEMNVSTLELGDSALYLCASSLKGSTGELFFGEGSRLTVL.

Ten or more counts support this clonotype. The chain employs TRBV6-5 and TRBJ1-1; 9 positions agree with TRBD1. Germline V gives CDR1 MNHEY, CDR2 SVGAGI. Germline trimming cut 0 bases from V and 8 bases from J; bases unmatched to any gene: 10. CDR3 size: 16 residues. The CDR3 loop is CASSYSWGQGGPEAFF. The CDR3 DNA sequence: TGTGCCAGCAGTTACTCGTGGGGACAGGGTGGCCCCGAAGCTTTCTTT.

J is TRBJ2-2 and V is TRBV24-1; no clear D gene. The CDR3 is made up of 14 amino acids. In germline, CDR1 is KGHDR, CDR2 SFDVKD. V lost 5 bases, J lost 2 bases, and 8 bases lay in between. CDR3 residues: CATSGDINTGELFF. As DNA, the CDR3 is TGTGCCACCAGTGGCGACATAAACACCGGGGAGCTGTTTTTT.

This rearrangement joins TRBV11-2 to TRBJ2-3; D might be TRBD2 (6 bases). The germline V gene encodes CDR1 SGHAT and CDR2 FQNNGV. The CDR3 covers 15 residues. Trimming stripped 7 bases from V and 3 bases from J, with 17 bases between. CDR3 coding DNA: TGTGCCAGCAAGGAGGGTAGGGCCCTAACAGATACGCAGTATTTT. Its protein product is CASKEGRALTDTQYF.

This chain connects TRBV20-1 to TRBJ2-5, with 7 bases identical to TRBD1. The V gene end was trimmed by 3 bases and the J gene end by 1 base; junction bases not matched to a gene: 8. Germline V gene lookup returns CDR1 DFQATT and CDR2 SNEGSKA (reference sequence). The CDR3 sequence is 15 residues long. The chain's CDR3 is CSASPGTAIQETQYF. In DNA, the CDR3 is TGCAGTGCTAGCCCCGGGACAGCGATCCAAGAGACCCAGTACTTC.

There are a few counts of this clonotype. The V gene is TRBV12-3 or TRBV12-4, the J gene TRBJ2-7; 14 bases agree with TRBD2. The CDR3 runs to 17 residues. V lost 6 bases and J lost 4; bases outside the gene matches: 11. CDR3 sequence: CASSTDGTSGRGYEQYF. The CDR3 bases are TGTGCCAGCAGCACCGACGGGACTAGCGGGAGAGGATACGAGCAGTACTTC.

Only a few counts were recorded for this clonotype. The rearrangement uses TRBV6-2 or TRBV6-3 and TRBJ2-7; D not resolved. Germline V gene data show CDR1 as MNHEY and CDR2 as SVGEGT. The ends were cut back, 4 bases at V and 2 bases at J, with 12 bases in the middle. This CDR3 contains 14 residues. The CDR3 loop is CASSSLRSPYEQYV. DNA of the CDR3: TGTGCCAGCAGTTCCCTGAGGAGTCCCTACGAGCAGTACGTC.

This clonotype was counted at least ten times. The V and J genes are TRBV10-3 and TRBJ2-2; no clear D. Trimming pared 3 bases from V and 5 bases from J, leaving 7 bases between. This CDR3 has 13 residues. Germline V gene lookup returns CDR1 ENHRY and CDR2 SYGVKD. The CDR3: CAISDGATGELFF. CDR3 sequence (DNA): TGTGCCATCAGTGACGGCGCTACCGGGGAGCTGTTTTTT.

This clonotype was observed at least ten times. This chain joins TRBV11-2 and TRBJ2-7; 7 bases line up with TRBD1. CDR3 length equals 14 residues. Germline V gene data show CDR1 as SGHAT and CDR2 as FQNNGV. J lost 3 bases, V lost 7 bases, and 9 bases had no gene match. The CDR3 loop is CASTKDRSFYEQYF. The CDR3 bases are TGTGCCAGCACCAAGGACAGGAGCTTCTACGAGCAGTACTTC. Using reference TRBV11-2 and TRBJ2-7 for the parts outside the CDR3, the full variable domain is EAGVAQSPRYKIIEKRQSVAFWCNPISGHATLYWYQQILGQGPKLLIQFQNNGVVDDSQLPKDRFSAERLKGVDSTLKIQPAKLEDSAVYLCASTKDRSFYEQYFGPGTRLTVT.